This paragraph reports one T cell receptor (beta chain). The antigen remains undetermined. This sample stems from a study of T-cell reconstitution after alpha-beta-depleted transplantation in children. Library preparation (for TCRbeta) was performed with unique molecular identifiers. TCRdb processed the PCR reads anew with MiXCR; each CDR3 protein has one entry. The sample has about 1,000,000 distinct CDR3 sequences, roughly 29% seen once. Study-wide results and caveats: Expanded graft clones, several hundred of them, were reportedly the source of alpha-beta T cells about two months after transplant. One year post-transplant, T-cell counts and diversity were largely derived from T cells produced anew. Surviving recipient T cells and thymic progenitors produced the high day-60 TCRbeta diversity seen in some patients.

The length of the CDR3 is 14 residues. V gave up 0 bases and J gave up 3 bases, with 9 bases separating them. Germline V gives CDR1 SGHRS, CDR2 YFSETQ. The sequence was collected from a boy under three years old who had a stem cell transplant for SCID, so the T cells may come from the graft donor. V is TRBV5-1 and J is TRBJ2-5, with a weak D call TRBD1 (6 bases). Sequencing was performed on PBMCs, mostly from graft donor cells, taken 360 days after TCRalphabeta/CD19-depleted stem cell transplant. CDR3 in DNA: TGCGCCAGCAGCTTGGGGGGGCAGGAAGAGACCCAGTACTTC. Amino acids: CASSLGGQEETQYF. Complete variable domain (other parts from reference TRBV5-1 and TRBJ2-5): KAGVTQTPRYLIKTRGQQVTLSCSPISGHRSVSWYQQTPGQGLQFLFEYFSETQRNKGNFPGRFSGRQFSNSRSEMNVSTLELGDSALYLCASSLGGQEETQYFGPGTRLLVL.